These T cell receptor beta chains were read from a single sample in a study of T cells in Graves' hyperthyroidism and ophthalmopathy. TCRdb re-called the multiplex PCR reads with MiXCR, one entry per CDR3 protein. This sample has over 550,000 distinct CDR3 sequences, with 16% found just once. The sequenced sample was blood. Source of these receptors: a young woman with Graves' hyperthyroidism. Each CDR3 is given with its conserved first and last residue. The D gene is left open where the match is weak. Clone size, where shown, is once, few, many, or a class for clones that have expanded.

TRBD2 14 TRBJ2-3 once TRBV30 CAGVPAGNTDTQYF TGTGCCGGAGTCCCAGCGGGAAACACAGATACGCAGTATTTT
. 11 TRBJ2-1 few TRBV20-1 CSAPQANEQFF TGCAGTGCTCCCCAGGCCAATGAGCAGTTCTTC
. 15 TRBJ1-4 . TRBV4-3 CASSQETALGEKLFF TGCGCCAGCAGCCAAGAAACAGCCCTTGGGGAAAAACTGTTTTTT
. 16 TRBJ2-5 many TRBV12-3/TRBV12-4 CASRVGAGGVQETQYF TGTGCCAGCAGGGTCGGGGCGGGCGGGGTCCAAGAGACCCAGTACTTC
TRBD1 13 TRBJ1-5 many TRBV20-1 CSASTGVNQPQHF TGCAGTGCTTCCACAGGGGTGAATCAGCCCCAGCATTTT
. 20 TRBJ2-1 . TRBV7-4 CASSLGRQGRNGRHFSEQFF TGTGCCAGCAGCTTAGGGCGACAGGGTAGGAACGGGAGGCATTTTAGTGAGCAGTTCTTC
. 14 TRBJ2-5 . TRBV10-3 CAISESVVGETQYF TGTGCCATCAGTGAGTCTGTTGTGGGAGAGACCCAGTACTTC
. 15 TRBJ1-5 . TRBV20-1 CSAREIGSSNQPQHF TGCAGTGCTAGAGAGATTGGAAGTAGCAATCAGCCCCAGCATTTT
. 14 TRBJ1-6 many TRBV12-3/TRBV12-4 CASSLGRYNSPLHF TGTGCCAGCAGCTTGGGACGGTATAATTCACCCCTCCACTTT
TRBD1 12 TRBJ1-2 . TRBV6-2/TRBV6-3 CASKTGPYGYTF TGTGCCAGCAAGACAGGGCCCTATGGCTACACCTTC
. 14 TRBJ1-1 few TRBV6-5 CASSYSGGYTEAFF TGTGCCAGCAGTTACTCAGGGGGATACACTGAAGCTTTCTTT
. 16 TRBJ2-3 many TRBV20-1 CSARDRRGTYTDTQYF TGCAGTGCTAGAGATAGGAGGGGGACCTACACAGATACGCAGTATTTT
. 17 TRBJ1-5 few TRBV10-3 CAISESTGGSFGQPQHF TGTGCCATCAGTGAATCAACGGGGGGAAGTTTCGGTCAGCCCCAGCATTTT
. 14 TRBJ1-4 . TRBV28 CASSFTSLGEKLFF TGTGCCAGCAGTTTCACATCATTGGGAGAAAAACTGTTTTTT
. 16 TRBJ2-7 many TRBV20-1 CSAPTAGTPSYYEQYF TGCAGTGCCCCAACGGCCGGGACTCCTTCCTACTACGAGCAGTACTTC
TRBD1 13 TRBJ1-1 many TRBV19 CASSGRGPTEAFF TGTGCCAGTAGTGGCAGGGGGCCCACTGAAGCTTTCTTT
. 13 TRBJ1-1 few TRBV10-3 CAISESWGAEAFF TGTGCCATCAGTGAGTCTTGGGGGGCTGAAGCTTTCTTT
. 13 TRBJ1-2 many TRBV7-2 CASSLSQGGGYTF TGTGCCAGCAGCTTGTCGCAGGGAGGAGGCTACACCTTC